Shown below are 10 T cell receptor beta chains from a single sample sequenced in a study of glioma-infiltrating T cells after dendritic cell vaccination. TCRdb's copy holds only in-frame clones and misses some; the assay was immunoSEQ multiplex PCR. This table holds 30,000 to 40,000 clones, approximately 82% found once. Sequencing was performed on blood, taken before dendritic cell vaccination. The source of these receptors is a human donor with glioblastoma.

The chain carries TRBV2 and TRBJ2-3; D is uncertain. This CDR3 region has 13 residues. V lost 6 bases, J lost 2 bases, and 9 bases lay in between. The germline V gene has CDR1 SNHLY and CDR2 FYNNEI. The CDR3 DNA reads TGTGCCAGCAGCGAACCCCTCACAGATACGCAGTATTTT. Translated, it gives CASSEPLTDTQYF.

The CDR3 nucleotides read TGTGCCAGCAGCCAAGATTGGAGAGGGGGAACGGGAAACACCATATATTTT. Translation: CASSQDWRGGTGNTIYF. The genes are TRBV14 and TRBJ1-3; possibly TRBD1 for D (6 bases). The CDR3 runs to 17 residues. Per the germline V gene, CDR1 is SGHDN and CDR2 is FVKESK. V gave up 0 bases and J gave up 4 bases, with 16 bases separating them.

The V and J genes are TRBV29-1 and TRBJ2-6; 7 bases agree with TRBD2. The V and J ends lost 3 bases and 1 base, in that order; junction bases with no gene match: 9. Germline CDR1 is SQVTM and CDR2 is ANQGSEA. This CDR3 comprises 17 residues. CDR3 residues: CSVEGGSGGSGANVLTF. DNA for the CDR3: TGCAGCGTTGAGGGTGGGTCGGGGGGATCTGGGGCCAACGTCCTGACTTTC.

The CDR3 DNA is TGCGCCAGCAGCCTGTCCGACAGGAGTTCTTCCTACAATGAGCAGTTCTTC. Amino acids: CASSLSDRSSSYNEQFF. The chain links TRBV4-1 to TRBJ2-1, with D perhaps TRBD1 (6 bases). V shed 4 bases and J shed 1 base, with 17 bases lying between them. Per the germline V gene, CDR1 is MGHRA and CDR2 is YSYEKL. This CDR3 has 17 residues.

The rearrangement links TRBV7-9 to TRBJ1-2; TRBD1 agrees at 10 bases. The V and J ends lost 3 bases and 3 bases, in that order; junction bases with no gene match: 4. The CDR3 covers 15 residues. Germline CDR1 is SEHNR and CDR2 is FQNEAQ (reference sequence). The CDR3 sequence: CASSFGDRGYYGYTF. The CDR3 DNA is TGTGCCAGCAGCTTTGGGGACAGGGGTTACTATGGCTACACCTTC.

The V gene is TRBV7-9, the J gene TRBJ1-1; TRBD1 aligns across 7 bases. The V gene end was trimmed by 1 base and the J gene end by 10 bases; junction bases not matched to a gene: 9. Germline V gives CDR1 SEHNR, CDR2 FQNEAQ (reference sequence). There are 14 residues in the CDR3. CDR3 sequence reads: CASSLGQGSSGAFF. In DNA, the CDR3 is TGTGCCAGCAGCTTAGGACAGGGTTCTTCCGGAGCTTTCTTT.

The chain couples TRBV5-4 to TRBJ1-1; 9 positions match TRBD1. CDR1 and CDR2 from the germline V gene are SGHNT and YYREEE (reference sequence). The V and J ends lost 0 bases and 11 bases, in that order; junction bases with no gene match: 11. The CDR3 is 15 amino acids. The CDR3 DNA is TGTGCCAGCAGCTTGGGCGGGACAGGGCTGGCCGGGGCTTTCTTT. This codes for CASSLGGTGLAGAFF.

V usage is TRBV7-6 and J usage is TRBJ2-7, with TRBD1 matching over 8 bases. V shed 2 bases, J shed 2 bases, and the junction held 5 bases outside the gene matches. The germline gives CDR1 SGHVS, CDR2 FNYEAQ. The CDR3 has 15 residues. CDR3 residues: CASSLTGQEPYEQYF. CDR3 bases: TGTGCCAGCAGCTTAACGGGACAGGAACCCTACGAGCAGTACTTC.

This chain links TRBV4-3 with TRBJ2-5; D may be TRBD2 (5 bases). Trimming shortened V by 1 base and J by 4 bases, and 13 bases separated the two germline ends. Germline V lookup: CDR1 LGHNA, CDR2 YSLEER. The CDR3 has 15 residues. This CDR3 reads CASSQGTRGLETQYF. CDR3 DNA sequence: TGCGCCAGCAGCCAAGGGACCCGGGGTCTAGAGACCCAGTACTTC.

This sequence joins TRBV18 and TRBJ2-5; TRBD1 agrees at 12 bases. The length of the CDR3 is 16 residues. Germline V gene data show CDR1 as KGHSH and CDR2 as LQKENI. The trim removed 3 bases at V and 5 bases at J, leaving 7 bases unmatched. This chain's CDR3 is CASSPAGTGGRETQYF. The CDR3 region has the DNA TGTGCCAGCTCACCTGCCGGGACAGGGGGCAGGGAGACCCAGTACTTC.